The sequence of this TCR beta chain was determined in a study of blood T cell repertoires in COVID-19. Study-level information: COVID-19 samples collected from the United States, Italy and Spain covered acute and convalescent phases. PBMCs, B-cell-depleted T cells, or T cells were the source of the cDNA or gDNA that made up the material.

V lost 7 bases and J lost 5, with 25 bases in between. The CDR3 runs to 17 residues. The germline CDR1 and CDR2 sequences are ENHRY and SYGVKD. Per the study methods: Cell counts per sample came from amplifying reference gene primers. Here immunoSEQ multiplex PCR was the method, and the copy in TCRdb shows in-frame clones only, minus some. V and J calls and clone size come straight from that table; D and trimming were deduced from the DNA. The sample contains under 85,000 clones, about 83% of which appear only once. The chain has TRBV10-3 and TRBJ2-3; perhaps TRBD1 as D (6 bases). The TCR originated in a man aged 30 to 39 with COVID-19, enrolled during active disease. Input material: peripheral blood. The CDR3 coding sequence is TGTGCCATCAAAGCCCCCAGTGGGCAGGGGTCGGAAGATACGCAGTATTTT. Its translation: CAIKAPSGQGSEDTQYF.